This is a list of T cell receptor beta chains from one sample in a study of beta chain features in type 1 diabetes. The data were produced by immunoSEQ multiplex PCR, yet TCRdb's version contains in-frame clones alone and is incomplete. The profile covers around 500,000 clones, with about 29% appearing a single time and 0.05% to 0.07% taken by the ten largest. The sequenced material came from naive CD4+ T cells from blood. The receptors stem from a man younger than 35 in good health. Each CDR3 is given with its conserved first and last residue. The D gene is left open where the match is weak. Not all rows give a size; the values are once, few, many and, for expanded clones, a class.

TGTGCCAGCAGCGCGGGACGGGTACCCGAGACCCAGTACTTC,CASSAGRVPETQYF,TRBV11-2,.,TRBJ2-5,few
TGCGCCAGCAGCTTGGGCGGCACGATGGAAGAAAAACTGTTTTTT,CASSLGGTMEEKLFF,TRBV5-1,.,TRBJ1-4,.
TGCAGCGTTCGCGGGAACACTGAAGCTTTCTTT,CSVRGNTEAFF,TRBV29-1,.,TRBJ1-1,.
TGTGCCAGCAGGGTTTATAGCGGGTCCTACAATGAGCAGTTCTTC,CASRVYSGSYNEQFF,TRBV4-2,TRBD2,TRBJ2-1,.
TGTGCCATCAGCGCTAGCGGGAGTACGTACAATGAGCAGTTCTTC,CAISASGSTYNEQFF,TRBV10-3,TRBD2,TRBJ2-1,few
TGCAGTGCGGGGAGGTCCTACGAGCAGTACTTC,CSAGRSYEQYF,TRBV20-1,.,TRBJ2-7,few
TGTGCCTGGGTCAGGGAAGAAGAGACCCAGTACTTC,CAWVREEETQYF,TRBV30,.,TRBJ2-5,.
TGTGCCAGCAGCTTACCCGGGACAGCACAAGAGACCCAGTACTTC,CASSLPGTAQETQYF,TRBV7-9,TRBD1,TRBJ2-5,.
TGCGCCAGCAGCCAAGGTGTGACGGACACCTACGAGCAGTACTTC,CASSQGVTDTYEQYF,TRBV4-3,.,TRBJ2-7,few
TGTGCCAGCAGCCTCTCGGGGGCAAAGGAGACCCAGTACTTC,CASSLSGAKETQYF,TRBV7-9,.,TRBJ2-5,.
TGCAGCGTTGATCTTCTGGGCACTGAAGCTTTCTTT,CSVDLLGTEAFF,TRBV29-1,.,TRBJ1-1,.
TGTGCCAGCAGTGAATCAGGGGGCAACTACGAGCAGTACTTC,CASSESGGNYEQYF,TRBV25-1,TRBD1,TRBJ2-7,few
TGTGCCAGCAGACGGACTCTTTTCAGCGAAAAACTGTTTTTT,CASRRTLFSEKLFF,TRBV28,.,TRBJ1-4,few
TGTGCTAGTGGTTTGTTAACGGGACTAGCGGATTTCACCGGGGAGCTGTTTTTT,CASGLLTGLADFTGELFF,TRBV12-5,TRBD2,TRBJ2-2,.